This TCR beta chain was obtained from a study of T-cell reconstitution after alpha-beta-depleted transplantation in children. Unique molecular identifiers were used in preparing the TCRbeta library. MiXCR, run by TCRdb on the PCR reads, gives a single entry per CDR3 protein. The sample includes approximately 520,000 distinct CDR3 sequences, about 33% of them seen just once. This clonotype has only a few counts. Trimming at V came to 8 bases and at J to 5 bases, leaving 11 bases not matched to a gene. The length of the CDR3 is 14 residues. V and J are TRBV12-3 or TRBV12-4 and TRBJ1-1, with 7 positions matching TRBD1. This receptor was obtained from a human donor who donated a stem cell graft to a child with aplastic anemia. The sample in question was PBMCs from the stem cell graft donor, obtained from the stem cell graft. The CDR3 loop reads CASDSRGYWTEAFF. Here the CDR3 DNA reads TGTGCCAGCGACTCCAGGGGGTATTGGACTGAAGCTTTCTTT.